Following are 22 T cell receptor beta chains from one sample sequenced in a study of T cells after yellow fever vaccination. Each CDR3 protein gets one entry after TCRdb re-called the 5' RACE reads with MiXCR. The repertoire includes over 250,000 distinct CDR3 sequences, 4.1% of them detected once, and approximately 25% sits in the top ten. Source: PBMCs, taken 5 days after the yellow fever booster vaccination. These receptors all come from a man aged 18 to 29 who received the YFV17D yellow fever vaccine.

In its sample, this clonotype was seen a few times. This sequence joins TRBV19 and TRBJ2-3; TRBD2 agrees at 11 bases. Germline trimming cut 9 bases from V and 2 bases from J; bases unmatched to any gene: 4. The germline CDR1 and CDR2 sequences are LNHDA and SQIVND (reference sequence). The CDR3 sequence is 14 residues long. Here the CDR3 reads CASGTSGTTDTQYF. The CDR3 DNA is TGTGCCAGCGGGACTAGCGGAACCACAGATACGCAGTATTTT.

This clonotype occurred a few times. This chain joins TRBV10-3 and TRBJ2-1; TRBD2 agrees at 8 bases. There are 13 residues in the CDR3. Trimming at V came to 8 bases and at J to 9 bases, leaving 9 bases not matched to a gene. Per the germline V gene, CDR1 is ENHRY and CDR2 is SYGVKD. DNA of the CDR3: TGTGCCATCTCTCCAGCGGGGGCGGGTGAGCAGTTCTTC. Its translation: CAISPAGAGEQFF.

This clonotype was observed many times. CDR3: CASSPRPVEGQPQHF. CDR3 in DNA: TGTGCCAGCTCACCCCGTCCAGTCGAGGGGCAGCCCCAGCATTTT. The chain has TRBV18 and TRBJ1-5, with D possibly matching TRBD1 (5 bases). CDR1 KGHSH and CDR2 LQKENI come from the germline V gene. With 3 bases removed from V and 7 bases from J, the gap between germline ends came to 16 bases. The CDR3 covers 15 residues.

This clonotype was counted ten times or more. The chain carries TRBV7-2 and TRBJ2-1; 7 nucleotides align to TRBD2. Germline V gene sequence: CDR1 SGHTA, CDR2 FQGNSA. J was trimmed by 3 bases and V by 1 base; bases with no gene match: 3. The CDR3 is 15 residues long. The CDR3 coding sequence is TGTGCCAGCAGCTTAGGCGGGGGTTTCTACAATGAGCAGTTCTTC. As protein: CASSLGGGFYNEQFF.

This clonotype occurred a few times. J is TRBJ2-3 and V is TRBV10-2, with D perhaps given as TRBD1 or TRBD2 (5 bases each). The germline CDR1 and CDR2 sequences are WSHSY and SAAADI. The germline V and J ends were trimmed by 8 bases and 2 bases, with 11 bases remaining between them. This CDR3 has 13 amino acids. DNA for the CDR3: TGCGCCAGCCGGGACGACTTCACAGATACGCAGTATTTT. This codes for CASRDDFTDTQYF.

V is TRBV7-3 and J is TRBJ1-1; the D is unclear. CDR3 length: 13 residues. Germline lookup yields CDR1 SGHTA and CDR2 FQGTGA. V lost 5 bases to trimming and J lost 4 bases, with 11 bases between them. CDR3 DNA sequence: TGTGCCAGCAGCGCACAACAGTTCACTGAAGCTTTCTTT. It yields the protein CASSAQQFTEAFF.

The chain combines TRBV25-1 with TRBJ2-2; TRBD1 might be the D (5 bases). In germline, CDR1 is MGHDK, CDR2 SYGVNS. V lost 5 bases and J 6 bases, leaving 16 bases between the germline ends. The CDR3 is made up of 15 amino acids. The CDR3 sequence is CASSYDQGASGELFF. CDR3 nucleotides: TGTGCCAGCAGTTACGACCAAGGGGCTTCCGGGGAGCTGTTTTTT. The entire variable domain, with the rest obtained from reference TRBV25-1 and TRBJ2-2, is as follows: EADIYQTPRYLVIGTGKKITLECSQTMGHDKMYWYQQDPGMELHLIHYSYGVNSTEKGDLSSESTVSRIRTEHFPLTLESARPSHTSQYLCASSYDQGASGELFFGEGSRLTVL.

The chain carries TRBV4-1 and TRBJ1-2; weak D call: TRBD1 (6 bases). Germline V gene lookup returns CDR1 MGHRA and CDR2 YSYEKL. V was cut by 2 bases and J by 8 bases, with 12 bases left in between. The CDR3 is 13 amino acids. DNA of the CDR3: TGCGCCAGCAGCCAATTCAGGGGCGAGGGCTACACCTTC. This translates into CASSQFRGEGYTF.

This chain links TRBV30 with TRBJ1-1; D perhaps matches TRBD1 (5 bases). In germline, CDR1 is GTSNPN, CDR2 SVGIG (reference sequence). The V end lost 4 bases, the J end lost 11 bases, and 14 bases lay between the germline ends. The CDR3 has 11 amino acids. The CDR3 sequence: CAWTRGAGAFF. The CDR3 DNA sequence: TGTGCCTGGACGCGGGGCGCGGGCGCTTTCTTT.

This clonotype was recorded many times. V is TRBV7-6 and J is TRBJ2-5, with TRBD1 matching over 7 bases. Looked up from germline, CDR1 is SGHVS and CDR2 is FNYEAQ. The CDR3 is made up of 15 amino acids. The J segment lost 5 bases and the V segment lost 5 bases, leaving 11 bases of the junction unmatched. CDR3 nucleotides: TGTGCCAGCAGCCCCGCAGACTACAGGGGTGAGACCCAGTACTTC. Protein: CASSPADYRGETQYF.

The table lists this clonotype with many counts. The chain uses TRBV5-5 and TRBJ2-5; the D is unclear. Between the trimmed V and J ends, which lost 3 bases and 5 bases, there was a span of 5 bases. The CDR3 spans 11 residues. Germline assignment: CDR1 SGHKS and CDR2 YYEKEE (reference sequence). The CDR3, as DNA: TGTGCCAGCAGCTGGTGGGAGACCCAGTACTTC. Its protein is CASSWWETQYF. Complete variable domain (other parts from reference TRBV5-5 and TRBJ2-5): DAGVTQSPTHLIKTRGQQVTLRCSPISGHKSVSWYQQVLGQGPQFIFQYYEKEERGRGNFPDRFSARQFPNYSSELNVNALLLGDSALYLCASSWWETQYFGPGTRLLVL.

This clonotype was observed many times. This rearrangement joins TRBV7-8 to TRBJ2-2; the match to TRBD1 covers 8 bases. V was pared by 5 bases and J by 4 bases, with 12 bases of the junction left unmatched. This CDR3 is built from 17 residues. CDR1 SGHVS and CDR2 FQNEAQ come from the germline V gene. The CDR3 sequence is CASSRGRGQDVTGELFF. In DNA form, the CDR3 reads TGTGCCAGCAGCCGCGGACGGGGACAGGATGTCACCGGGGAGCTGTTTTTT.

The genes are TRBV29-1 and TRBJ1-2; 7 positions match TRBD1. J was trimmed by 4 bases and V by 2 bases; bases with no gene match: 4. The CDR3 runs 13 residues. Germline lookup yields CDR1 SQVTM and CDR2 ANQGSEA. The CDR3 loop reads CSVETQGTYGYTF. The DNA of the CDR3 is TGCAGCGTTGAAACACAGGGGACCTATGGCTACACCTTC.

J is TRBJ2-3 and V is TRBV7-2; D may be TRBD1 (6 bases). Trimming shortened V by 5 bases and J by 6 bases, and 12 bases separated the two germline ends. CDR1 and CDR2 from the germline V gene are SGHTA and FQGNSA. This CDR3 region has 13 residues. The CDR3 DNA follows: TGTGCCAGCAGCAACAGGGCATCGGATACGCAGTATTTT. The encoded protein is CASSNRASDTQYF. Based on the CDR3 plus reference TRBV7-2 and TRBJ2-3, the full variable domain is GAGVSQSPSNKVTEKGKDVELRCDPISGHTALYWYRQSLGQGLEFLIYFQGNSAPDKSGLPSDRFSAERTGGSVSTLTIQRTQQEDSAVYLCASSNRASDTQYFGPGTRLTVL.

This clonotype was detected a few times. J is TRBJ1-6 and V is TRBV7-9, with D unclear. Germline loops: CDR1 SEHNR, CDR2 FQNEAQ (reference sequence). The ends were cut back, 2 bases at V and 5 bases at J, with 19 bases in the middle. This CDR3 spans 18 amino acids. CDR3: CASSLSSHEIPDNSPLHF. DNA for the CDR3: TGTGCCAGCAGCTTATCTTCACACGAGATCCCCGATAATTCACCCCTCCACTTT.

This clonotype was counted between two and nine times. This chain joins TRBV7-2 and TRBJ1-6; perhaps TRBD1 as D (5 bases). The CDR3 is 14 residues long. Trimming left V 5 bases short and J 7 bases short, with 12 bases between. From germline, CDR1 is SGHTA and CDR2 FQGNSA. Here the CDR3 DNA reads TGTGCCAGCAGCCTCTGGGGCGGAAATTCACCCCTCCACTTT. This codes for CASSLWGGNSPLHF.

This clonotype was picked up many times. The CDR3 bases are TGTGCCAGCAGCTTGGAAAGGACAGGTTACAATGAGCAGTTCTTC. Residues: CASSLERTGYNEQFF. This rearrangement joins TRBV7-8 to TRBJ2-1; 7 bases map to TRBD1. CDR1 is SGHVS and CDR2 is FQNEAQ in the germline V gene. The CDR3 has 15 amino acids. V shed 3 bases, J shed 4 bases, and the junction held 6 bases outside the gene matches.

The CDR3: CSATEGGRTAYGYTF. CDR3 DNA sequence: TGCAGTGCTACCGAGGGGGGCAGGACGGCCTATGGCTACACCTTC. The V call is TRBV20-1, the J call TRBJ1-2; TRBD1 is a possible D gene (6 bases). V lost 4 bases and J 4 bases, leaving 19 bases between the germline ends. The CDR3 has 15 amino acids. CDR1 and CDR2 from the germline V gene are DFQATT and SNEGSKA (reference sequence).

This clonotype has only a few counts. The chain carries TRBV7-2 and TRBJ2-1, with D possibly being TRBD2 (5 bases). Between the trimmed V and J ends, which lost 2 bases and 12 bases, there was a span of 17 bases. CDR1 and CDR2 (germline): SGHTA, FQGNSA. CDR3 length: 14 amino acids. CDR3 bases: TGTGCCAGCAGCTTAACCGCGGGCCTACAATGGCAGTTCTTC. This translates into CASSLTAGLQWQFF. Combining the CDR3 with reference TRBV7-2 and TRBJ2-1 gives the whole variable domain GAGVSQSPSNKVTEKGKDVELRCDPISGHTALYWYRQSLGQGLEFLIYFQGNSAPDKSGLPSDRFSAERTGGSVSTLTIQRTQQEDSAVYLCASSLTAGLQWQFFGPGTRLTVL.

The table lists this clonotype with a few counts. The V gene is TRBV5-1, the J gene TRBJ2-2, with TRBD2 identical over 8 bases. CDR1 and CDR2 from the germline V gene are SGHRS and YFSETQ. Losses at the gene ends were 4 bases for V and 2 bases for J; bases not matched to a gene: 4. The CDR3 contains 15 residues. The CDR3: CASSGSGTNTGELFF. The CDR3 DNA reads TGCGCCAGCAGCGGTAGCGGGACTAACACCGGGGAGCTGTTTTTT. Variable domain in full (rest from reference TRBV5-1 and TRBJ2-2): KAGVTQTPRYLIKTRGQQVTLSCSPISGHRSVSWYQQTPGQGLQFLFEYFSETQRNKGNFPGRFSGRQFSNSRSEMNVSTLELGDSALYLCASSGSGTNTGELFFGEGSRLTVL.

This clonotype occurred a few times. The chain is built from TRBV27 and TRBJ2-1; D remains unclear. The germline CDR1 and CDR2 sequences are MNHEY and SMNVEV (reference sequence). CDR3 length: 12 residues. The DNA for the CDR3 is TGTGCTTGGGGAAGCTCCTACAATGAGCAGTTCTTC. Translated, it gives CAWGSSYNEQFF.

V usage is TRBV7-9 and J usage is TRBJ1-1, with D hard to call. V was shortened by 1 base and J by 5 bases, with 14 bases between the two germline ends. CDR3 length: 15 residues. CDR1 SEHNR and CDR2 FQNEAQ come from the germline V gene (reference sequence). DNA of the CDR3: TGTGCCAGCAGCTTAGTGGACCCTAGGGAGACTGAAGCTTTCTTT. Translating gives CASSLVDPRETEAFF.